These 6 T cell receptor beta chains share one sample of origin, sequenced in a study of CD8 T cells in Susac syndrome. cDNA came from about 0.5 to 1 ug RNA primed by random hexamers. Each CDR3 protein is one row after TCRdb ran MiXCR on the immunoSEQ multiplex PCR reads. Of about 80,000 distinct CDR3 sequences listed, 94% were seen once; the top ten hold 0.26%. Material: CD8+ T cells from PBMCs. The source is a human donor in good health.

The chain carries TRBV6-5 and TRBJ1-5; 7 bases fit TRBD1. V lost 6 bases, J lost 9 bases, and 14 bases stayed unmatched. The CDR3 is 15 amino acids. Germline loops: CDR1 MNHEY, CDR2 SVGAGI. The CDR3 nucleotides are TGTGCCAGCAGATCCGGGACAGAGTACTGGGGGCCCCAGCATTTT. It encodes CASRSGTEYWGPQHF.

This chain links TRBV27 with TRBJ1-1, with D perhaps TRBD1 (6 bases). The length of the CDR3 is 14 residues. The germline V gene encodes CDR1 MNHEY and CDR2 SMNVEV (reference sequence). The V gene lost 5 bases and the J gene lost 1 base, with 11 bases spanning the gap. This CDR3 is CASSLYRANTEAFF. As DNA, the CDR3 is TGTGCCAGCAGTCTATACAGGGCGAACACTGAAGCTTTCTTT.

This chain uses TRBV9 with TRBJ1-5, with a tentative D call TRBD1 (5 bases). V lost 3 bases, J lost 3 bases, and 10 bases lay in between. CDR3 length: 14 residues. Germline V gene data show CDR1 as SGDLS and CDR2 as YYNGEE. CDR3 protein: CASSGGTLNQPQHF. The CDR3 DNA sequence: TGTGCCAGCAGCGGCGGGACGCTCAATCAGCCCCAGCATTTT.

This CDR3 is CASSQKETQYF. CDR3 DNA: TGTGCCAGTAGCCAGAAAGAGACCCAGTACTTC. The V gene is TRBV19, the J gene TRBJ2-5, with no clear D. Germline V gene sequence: CDR1 LNHDA, CDR2 SQIVND (reference sequence). CDR3 length equals 11 residues. Between the trimmed V and J ends, which lost 6 bases and 3 bases, there was a span of 5 bases.

The chain combines TRBV14 with TRBJ2-7, with D maybe TRBD1 (5 bases). Germline V lookup: CDR1 SGHDN, CDR2 FVKESK. This CDR3 region has 12 residues. V lost 1 base, J lost 5 bases, and 6 bases lay in between. The CDR3: CASSQGGNEQYF. In nucleotides, the CDR3 is TGTGCCAGCAGCCAAGGGGGCAACGAGCAGTACTTC.

The chain recombines TRBV29-1 with TRBJ2-5; TRBD2 is a possible D gene (6 bases). Per the germline V gene, CDR1 is SQVTM and CDR2 is ANQGSEA. The CDR3 sequence is 15 residues long. The V gene lost 7 bases and the J gene lost 0 bases, with 18 bases spanning the gap. This CDR3 reads CSAAGTGLYQETQYF. CDR3 in DNA: TGCAGCGCTGCAGGGACTGGCCTGTACCAAGAGACCCAGTACTTC.